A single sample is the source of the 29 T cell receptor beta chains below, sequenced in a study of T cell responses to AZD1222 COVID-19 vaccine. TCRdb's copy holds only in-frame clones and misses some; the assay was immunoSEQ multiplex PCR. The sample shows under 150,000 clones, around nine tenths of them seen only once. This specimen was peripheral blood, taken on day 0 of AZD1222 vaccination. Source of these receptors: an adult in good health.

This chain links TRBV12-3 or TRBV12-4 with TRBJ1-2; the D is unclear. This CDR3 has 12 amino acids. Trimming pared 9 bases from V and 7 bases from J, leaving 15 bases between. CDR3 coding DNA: TGTGCCAGTACGAAAAGCTCTTTTGGCTACACCTTC. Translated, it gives CASTKSSFGYTF.

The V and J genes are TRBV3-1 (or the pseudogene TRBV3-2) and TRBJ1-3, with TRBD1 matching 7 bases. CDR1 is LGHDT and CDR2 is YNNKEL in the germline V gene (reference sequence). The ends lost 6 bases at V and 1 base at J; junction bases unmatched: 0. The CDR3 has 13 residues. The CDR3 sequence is CASRDRSGNTIYF. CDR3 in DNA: TGTGCCAGCAGGGACAGGTCTGGAAACACCATATATTTT.

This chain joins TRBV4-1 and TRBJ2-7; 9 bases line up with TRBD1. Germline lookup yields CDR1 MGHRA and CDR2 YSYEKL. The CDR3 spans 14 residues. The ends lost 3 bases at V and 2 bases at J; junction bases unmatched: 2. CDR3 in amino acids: CASSHRQGAYEQYF. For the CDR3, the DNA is TGCGCCAGCAGCCACCGACAGGGGGCCTACGAGCAGTACTTC.

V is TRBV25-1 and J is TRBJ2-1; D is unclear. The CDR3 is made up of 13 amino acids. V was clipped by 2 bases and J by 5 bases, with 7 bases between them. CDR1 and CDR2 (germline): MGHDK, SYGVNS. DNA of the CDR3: TGTGCCAGCAGTGAAGGCCGGCACAATGAGCAGTTCTTC. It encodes CASSEGRHNEQFF.

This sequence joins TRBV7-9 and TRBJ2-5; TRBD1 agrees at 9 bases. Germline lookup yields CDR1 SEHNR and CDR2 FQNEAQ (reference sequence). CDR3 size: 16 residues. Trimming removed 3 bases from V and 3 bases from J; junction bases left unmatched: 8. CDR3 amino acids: CASSLSWDREKETQYF. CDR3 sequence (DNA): TGTGCCAGCAGCTTGTCTTGGGACAGGGAAAAAGAGACCCAGTACTTC.

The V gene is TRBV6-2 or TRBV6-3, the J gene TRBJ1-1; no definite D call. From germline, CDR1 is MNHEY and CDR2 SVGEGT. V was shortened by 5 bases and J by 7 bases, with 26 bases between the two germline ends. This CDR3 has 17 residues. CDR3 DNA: TGTGCCAGCAGTCGGGCGGGTACGGGTGGCGTTCGTGGTGAAGCTTTCTTT. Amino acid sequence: CASSRAGTGGVRGEAFF.

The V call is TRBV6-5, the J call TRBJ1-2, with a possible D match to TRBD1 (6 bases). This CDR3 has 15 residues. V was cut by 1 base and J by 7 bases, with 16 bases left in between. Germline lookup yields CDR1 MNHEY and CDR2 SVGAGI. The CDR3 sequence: CASSYFRGRLFGYTF. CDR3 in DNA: TGTGCCAGCAGTTACTTTCGGGGGCGCTTATTTGGCTACACCTTC.

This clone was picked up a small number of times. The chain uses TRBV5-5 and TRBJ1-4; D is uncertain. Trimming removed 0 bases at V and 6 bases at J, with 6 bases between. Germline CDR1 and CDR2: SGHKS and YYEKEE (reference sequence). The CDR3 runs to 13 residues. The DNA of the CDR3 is TGTGCCAGCAGCTTGGCGGCCGATGAAAAACTGTTTTTT. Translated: CASSLAADEKLFF.

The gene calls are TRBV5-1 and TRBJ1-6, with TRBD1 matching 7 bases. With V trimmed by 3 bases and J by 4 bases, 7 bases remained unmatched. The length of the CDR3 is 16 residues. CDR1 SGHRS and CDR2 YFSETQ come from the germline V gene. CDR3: CASSWGDSGYNSPLHF. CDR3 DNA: TGCGCCAGCAGCTGGGGGGACAGTGGTTATAATTCACCCCTCCACTTT. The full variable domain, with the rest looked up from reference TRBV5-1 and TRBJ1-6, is KAGVTQTPRYLIKTRGQQVTLSCSPISGHRSVSWYQQTPGQGLQFLFEYFSETQRNKGNFPGRFSGRQFSNSRSEMNVSTLELGDSALYLCASSWGDSGYNSPLHFGNGTRLTVT.

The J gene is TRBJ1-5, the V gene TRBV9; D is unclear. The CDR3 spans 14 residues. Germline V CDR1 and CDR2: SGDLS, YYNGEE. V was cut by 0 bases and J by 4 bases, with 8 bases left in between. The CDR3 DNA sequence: TGTGCCAGCAGCGTAGCGGGAATTAATCAGCCCCAGCATTTT. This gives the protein CASSVAGINQPQHF.

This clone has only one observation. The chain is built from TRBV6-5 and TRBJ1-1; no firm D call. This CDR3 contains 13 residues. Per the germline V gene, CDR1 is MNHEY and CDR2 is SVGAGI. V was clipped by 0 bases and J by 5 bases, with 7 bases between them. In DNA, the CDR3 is TGTGCCAGCAGTTACTCGGACCAAACTGAAGCTTTCTTT. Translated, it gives CASSYSDQTEAFF.

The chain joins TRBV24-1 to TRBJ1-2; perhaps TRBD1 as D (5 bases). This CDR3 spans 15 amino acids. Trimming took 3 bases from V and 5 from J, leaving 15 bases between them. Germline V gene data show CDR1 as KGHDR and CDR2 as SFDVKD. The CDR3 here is CATSDGQGMAYGYTF. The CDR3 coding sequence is TGTGCCACCAGTGATGGCCAGGGTATGGCGTATGGCTACACCTTC.

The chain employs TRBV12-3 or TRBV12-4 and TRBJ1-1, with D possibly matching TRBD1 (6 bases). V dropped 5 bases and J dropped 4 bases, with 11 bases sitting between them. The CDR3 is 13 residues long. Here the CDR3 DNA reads TGTGCCAGCAGTCTGGGGGCATTCACTGAAGCTTTCTTT. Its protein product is CASSLGAFTEAFF.

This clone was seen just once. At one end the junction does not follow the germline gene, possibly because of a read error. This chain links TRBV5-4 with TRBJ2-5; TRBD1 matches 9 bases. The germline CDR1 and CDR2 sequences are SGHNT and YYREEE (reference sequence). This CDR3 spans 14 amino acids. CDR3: CASSLTTDRDRENF. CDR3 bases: TGTGCCAGCAGCCTTACGACAGACCGGGACAGGGAAAACTTC.

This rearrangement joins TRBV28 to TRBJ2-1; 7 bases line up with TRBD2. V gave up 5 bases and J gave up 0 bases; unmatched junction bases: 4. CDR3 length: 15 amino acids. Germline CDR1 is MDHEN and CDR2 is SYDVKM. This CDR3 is CASSPGGSSYNEQFF. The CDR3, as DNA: TGTGCCAGCAGTCCCGGGGGGAGCTCCTACAATGAGCAGTTCTTC.

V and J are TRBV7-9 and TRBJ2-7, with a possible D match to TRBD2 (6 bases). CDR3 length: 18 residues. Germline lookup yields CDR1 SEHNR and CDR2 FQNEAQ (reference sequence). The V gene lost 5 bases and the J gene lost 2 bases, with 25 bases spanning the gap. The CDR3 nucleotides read TGTGCCAGCAGCGGTACGGGACGGTCGGGGGAGAAAGCCTACGAGCAGTACTTC. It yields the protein CASSGTGRSGEKAYEQYF. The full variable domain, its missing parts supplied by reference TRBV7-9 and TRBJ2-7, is DTGVSQNPRHKITKRGQNVTFRCDPISEHNRLYWYRQTLGQGPEFLTYFQNEAQLEKSRLLSDRFSAERPKGSFSTLEIQRTEQGDSAMYLCASSGTGRSGEKAYEQYFGPGTRLTVT.

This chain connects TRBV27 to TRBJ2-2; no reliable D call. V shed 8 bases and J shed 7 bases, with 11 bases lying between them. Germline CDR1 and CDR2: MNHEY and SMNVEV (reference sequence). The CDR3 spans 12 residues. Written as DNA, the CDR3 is TGTGCCAGCGGGCACGGTAACGGGGAGCTGTTTTTT. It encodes CASGHGNGELFF.

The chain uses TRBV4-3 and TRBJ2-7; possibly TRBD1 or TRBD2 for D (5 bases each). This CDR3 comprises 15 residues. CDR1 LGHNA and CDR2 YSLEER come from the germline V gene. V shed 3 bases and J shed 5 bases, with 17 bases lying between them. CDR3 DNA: TGCGCCAGCAGCCATAGACGGGACGCCCGTAACGAGCAGTACTTC. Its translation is CASSHRRDARNEQYF.

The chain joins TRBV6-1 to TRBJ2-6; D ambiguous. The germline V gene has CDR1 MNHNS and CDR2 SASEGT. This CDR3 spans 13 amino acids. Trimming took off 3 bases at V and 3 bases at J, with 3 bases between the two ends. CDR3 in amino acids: CASSEGGANVLTF. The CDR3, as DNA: TGTGCCAGCAGTGAGGGTGGGGCCAACGTCCTGACTTTC.

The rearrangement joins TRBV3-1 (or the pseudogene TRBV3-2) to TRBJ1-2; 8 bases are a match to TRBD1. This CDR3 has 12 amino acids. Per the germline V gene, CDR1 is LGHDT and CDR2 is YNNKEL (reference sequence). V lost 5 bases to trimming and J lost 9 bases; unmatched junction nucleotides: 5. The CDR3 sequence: CASSVRQGRYTF. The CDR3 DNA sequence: TGTGCCAGCAGCGTCCGACAGGGGCGCTACACCTTC.

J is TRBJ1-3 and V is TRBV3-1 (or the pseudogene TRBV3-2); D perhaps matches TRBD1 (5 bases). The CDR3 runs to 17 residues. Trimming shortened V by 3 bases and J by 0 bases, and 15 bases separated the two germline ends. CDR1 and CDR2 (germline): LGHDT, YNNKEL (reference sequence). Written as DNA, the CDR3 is TGTGCCAGCAGCCACAACAGGAATAGGGCCTCTGGAAACACCATATATTTT. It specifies CASSHNRNRASGNTIYF.

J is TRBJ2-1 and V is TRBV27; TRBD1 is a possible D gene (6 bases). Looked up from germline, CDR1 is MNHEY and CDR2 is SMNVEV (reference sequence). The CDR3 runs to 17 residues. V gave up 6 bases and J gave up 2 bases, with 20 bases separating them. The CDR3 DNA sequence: TGTGCCAGCAGCCAGATTCCGGGACAAGTGCCCTACAATGAGCAGTTCTTC. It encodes CASSQIPGQVPYNEQFF.

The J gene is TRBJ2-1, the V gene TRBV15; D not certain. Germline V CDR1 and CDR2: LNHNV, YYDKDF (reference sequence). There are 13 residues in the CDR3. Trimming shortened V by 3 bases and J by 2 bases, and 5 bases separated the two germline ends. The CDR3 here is CATSSGPYNEQFF. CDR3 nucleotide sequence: TGTGCCACCAGCAGCGGTCCCTACAATGAGCAGTTCTTC.

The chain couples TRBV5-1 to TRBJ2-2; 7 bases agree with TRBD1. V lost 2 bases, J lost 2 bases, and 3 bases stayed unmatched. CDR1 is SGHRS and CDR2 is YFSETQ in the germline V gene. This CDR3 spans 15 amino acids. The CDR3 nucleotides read TGCGCCAGCAGCTTTGACAGGGCTAACACCGGGGAGCTGTTTTTT. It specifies CASSFDRANTGELFF.

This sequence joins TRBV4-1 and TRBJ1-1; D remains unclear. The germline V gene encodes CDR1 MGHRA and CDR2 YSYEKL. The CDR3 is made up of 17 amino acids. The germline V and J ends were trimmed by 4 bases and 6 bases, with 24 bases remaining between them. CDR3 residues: CASSPFSIIRNAPEAFF. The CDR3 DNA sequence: TGCGCCAGCAGCCCGTTCAGCATAATTCGGAACGCACCTGAAGCTTTCTTT.

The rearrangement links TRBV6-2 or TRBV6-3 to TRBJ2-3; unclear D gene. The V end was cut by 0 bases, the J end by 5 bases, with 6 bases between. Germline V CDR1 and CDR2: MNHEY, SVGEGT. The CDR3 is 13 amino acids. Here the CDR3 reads CASSYSRGDTQYF. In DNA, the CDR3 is TGTGCCAGCAGTTACTCGAGAGGAGATACGCAGTATTTT.

CDR3 loop: CASSLVPGLAVLYNEQFF. The DNA of the CDR3 is TGCGCCAGCAGCTTGGTCCCGGGACTAGCGGTGCTCTACAATGAGCAGTTCTTC. The chain has TRBV5-1 and TRBJ2-1; 11 nucleotides line up with TRBD2. V shed 0 bases and J 3 bases; nucleotides not matched to a gene: 8. This CDR3 region has 18 residues. Germline values: CDR1 SGHRS, CDR2 YFSETQ.

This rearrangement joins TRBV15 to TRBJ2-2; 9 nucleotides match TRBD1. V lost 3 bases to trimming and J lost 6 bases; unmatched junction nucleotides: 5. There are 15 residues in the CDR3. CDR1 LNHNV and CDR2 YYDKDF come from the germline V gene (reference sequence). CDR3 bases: TGTGCCACCAGCAGGGAGGGACAGGGTCCCGGGGAGCTGTTTTTT. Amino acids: CATSREGQGPGELFF.

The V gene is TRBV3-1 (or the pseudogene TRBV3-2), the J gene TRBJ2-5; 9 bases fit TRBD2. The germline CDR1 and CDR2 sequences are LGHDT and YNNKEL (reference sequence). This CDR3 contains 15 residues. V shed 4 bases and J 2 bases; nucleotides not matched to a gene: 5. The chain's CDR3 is CASSPLAGKQETQYF. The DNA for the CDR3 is TGTGCCAGCAGCCCACTAGCGGGTAAACAAGAGACCCAGTACTTC.